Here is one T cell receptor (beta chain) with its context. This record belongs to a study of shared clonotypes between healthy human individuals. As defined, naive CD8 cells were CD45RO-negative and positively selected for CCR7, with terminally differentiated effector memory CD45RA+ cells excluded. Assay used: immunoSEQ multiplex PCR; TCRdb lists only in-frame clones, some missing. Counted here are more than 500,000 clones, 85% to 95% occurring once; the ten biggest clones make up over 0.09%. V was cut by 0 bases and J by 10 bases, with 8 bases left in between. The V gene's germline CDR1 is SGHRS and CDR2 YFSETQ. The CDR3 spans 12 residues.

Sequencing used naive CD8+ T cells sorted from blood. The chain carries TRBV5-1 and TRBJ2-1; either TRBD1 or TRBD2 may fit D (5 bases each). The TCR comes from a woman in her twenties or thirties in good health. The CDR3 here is CASSLDGGEQFF. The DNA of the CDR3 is TGCGCCAGCAGCTTGGATGGGGGAGAGCAGTTCTTC.